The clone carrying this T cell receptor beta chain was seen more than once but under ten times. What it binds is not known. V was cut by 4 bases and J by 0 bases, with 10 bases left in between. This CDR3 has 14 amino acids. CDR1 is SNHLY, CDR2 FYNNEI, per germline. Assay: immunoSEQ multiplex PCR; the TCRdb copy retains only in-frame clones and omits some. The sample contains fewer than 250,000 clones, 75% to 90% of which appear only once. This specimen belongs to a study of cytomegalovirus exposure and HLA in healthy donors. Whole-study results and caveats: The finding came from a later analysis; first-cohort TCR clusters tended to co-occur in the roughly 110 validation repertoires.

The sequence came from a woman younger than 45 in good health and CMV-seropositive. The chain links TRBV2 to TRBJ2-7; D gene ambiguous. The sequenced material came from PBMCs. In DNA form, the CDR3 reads TGTGCCAGCAGTGCATATCAGAGCTCCTACGAGCAGTACTTC. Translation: CASSAYQSSYEQYF.